These 20 T cell receptor beta chains originate from one sample sequenced in a study of shared clonotypes between healthy human individuals. Assay used: immunoSEQ multiplex PCR; TCRdb lists only in-frame clones, some missing. The sample records 2,500,000 or so clones, 80% to 95% being singletons. Material: naive CD4+ T cells from PBMCs. Sample subset: CD45RA+ positively selected. The source is a man in his late teens or twenties in good health. Some clones in this sample may be carry-over from other donors' samples.

CDR3 protein: CASSLFSDPETQYF. Written as DNA, the CDR3 is TGTGCCAGCAGCTTGTTTAGCGACCCGGAGACCCAGTACTTC. The chain combines TRBV5-5 with TRBJ2-5, with D possibly TRBD2 on 5 matching bases. Germline-derived CDR1 and CDR2 are SGHKS and YYEKEE (reference sequence). The germline V and J ends were trimmed by 1 base and 5 bases, with 12 bases remaining between them. The CDR3 loop spans 14 amino acids. The variable domain in full, completed from reference TRBV5-5 and TRBJ2-5, reads DAGVTQSPTHLIKTRGQQVTLRCSPISGHKSVSWYQQVLGQGPQFIFQYYEKEERGRGNFPDRFSARQFPNYSSELNVNALLLGDSALYLCASSLFSDPETQYFGPGTRLLVL.

The chain links TRBV28 to TRBJ2-2; 10 bases agree with TRBD1. Germline V gene lookup returns CDR1 MDHEN and CDR2 SYDVKM. The CDR3 totals 16 residues. Unmatched junction bases numbered 9, after V lost 5 bases and J lost 6 bases. CDR3: CASSPTWTGGAGELFF. DNA for the CDR3: TGTGCCAGCAGTCCTACTTGGACAGGGGGGGCCGGGGAGCTGTTTTTT.

The rearrangement uses TRBV5-1 and TRBJ1-2; TRBD1 agrees at 11 bases. Germline CDR1 SGHRS, CDR2 YFSETQ. V lost 2 bases to trimming and J lost 7 bases; unmatched junction nucleotides: 7. The CDR3 length is 15 residues. The CDR3 here is CASSFGQGASLGYTF. In DNA, the CDR3 is TGCGCCAGCAGCTTTGGACAGGGGGCTAGTCTTGGCTACACCTTC.

V and J are TRBV18 and TRBJ2-2, with 8 bases that match TRBD1. V dropped 1 base and J dropped 5; count of bases not matched to a gene: 6. CDR3 size: 16 residues. Germline V gene data show CDR1 as KGHSH and CDR2 as LQKENI. In DNA form, the CDR3 reads TGTGCCAGCTCACCACTCCGGCAGGGGGCAACCGGGGAGCTGTTTTTT. The encoded protein is CASSPLRQGATGELFF.

The V and J genes are TRBV28 and TRBJ2-1; 10 nucleotides line up with TRBD2. This CDR3 is 17 amino acids long. Germline loops: CDR1 MDHEN, CDR2 SYDVKM. The trim removed 4 bases at V and 0 bases at J, leaving 6 bases unmatched. The CDR3 here is CASSSLAGEGSYNEQFF. CDR3 coding DNA: TGTGCCAGCAGTTCTCTAGCGGGAGAGGGCTCCTACAATGAGCAGTTCTTC.

The chain recombines TRBV27 with TRBJ2-4; no firm D call. Trimming pared 4 bases from V and 0 bases from J, leaving 13 bases between. Germline V lookup: CDR1 MNHEY, CDR2 SMNVEV (reference sequence). CDR3 length: 16 residues. The CDR3 coding sequence is TGTGCCAGCAGTTCCGGGCAAACCCTAGCCAAAAACATTCAGTACTTC. This translates into CASSSGQTLAKNIQYF.

This clone was seen just once. The V call is TRBV7-3, the J call TRBJ2-3; D not certain. The V gene lost 3 bases and the J gene lost 4 bases, with 11 bases spanning the gap. The CDR3 consists of 14 residues. Germline CDR1 is SGHTA and CDR2 is FQGTGA. CDR3 residues: CASSFIQVADTQYF. The CDR3 coding sequence is TGTGCCAGCAGCTTTATCCAGGTTGCAGATACGCAGTATTTT.

The chain is built from TRBV11-2 and TRBJ2-1, with TRBD2 identical over 14 bases. This CDR3 contains 16 residues. V trimming: 2 bases; J trimming: 8 bases; junction bases outside the gene matches: 5. Germline V gene lookup returns CDR1 SGHAT and CDR2 FQNNGV. The CDR3 nucleotides are TGTGCCAGCAGCTTATATGGGACTAGCGGGAGAGATGAGCAGTTCTTC. Its translation: CASSLYGTSGRDEQFF.

CDR3 region: CASSEDRLAGVYEQYF. CDR3 bases: TGTGCCAGCAGTGAAGATAGGCTAGCGGGAGTCTACGAGCAGTACTTC. The chain combines TRBV2 with TRBJ2-7; 10 nucleotides match TRBD2. The CDR3 totals 16 residues. V was clipped by 1 base and J by 3 bases; unmatched bases: 6. Germline V gene data show CDR1 as SNHLY and CDR2 as FYNNEI. Based on the CDR3 plus reference TRBV2 and TRBJ2-7, the full variable domain is EPEVTQTPSHQVTQMGQEVILRCVPISNHLYFYWYRQILGQKVEFLVSFYNNEISEKSEIFDDQFSVERPDGSNFTLKIRSTKLEDSAMYFCASSEDRLAGVYEQYFGPGTRLTVT.

V gene TRBV30 combines with J gene TRBJ2-7; tentative D call: TRBD2 (5 bases). This CDR3 spans 14 amino acids. V shed 0 bases and J shed 3 bases, with 12 bases lying between them. The germline gives CDR1 GTSNPN, CDR2 SVGIG (reference sequence). The CDR3 DNA follows: TGTGCCTGGAGTGTGGGAGCGATTAGCTACGAGCAGTACTTC. Encoded protein: CAWSVGAISYEQYF.

The rearrangement uses TRBV30 and TRBJ2-5; possibly TRBD2 for D (6 bases). V was cut by 0 bases and J by 5 bases, with 13 bases left in between. CDR1 GTSNPN and CDR2 SVGIG come from the germline V gene (reference sequence). The CDR3 is made up of 14 amino acids. The CDR3 region has the DNA TGTGCCTGGAGTGTAAAGGCAGGGAGGGAGACCCAGTACTTC. Amino acids: CAWSVKAGRETQYF.

This chain links TRBV28 with TRBJ2-3; D is possibly TRBD2 (5 bases). Germline values: CDR1 MDHEN, CDR2 SYDVKM. Trimming stripped 5 bases from V and 9 bases from J, with 18 bases between. This CDR3 has 14 amino acids. The CDR3 DNA sequence: TGTGCCAGCAGTGCCCCGGGGAGCCCAGGAACGCAGTATTTT. It is translated as CASSAPGSPGTQYF.

The chain uses TRBV6-4 and TRBJ2-1; 9 bases align to TRBD1. From germline, CDR1 is MRHNA and CDR2 SNTAGT. The trim removed 5 bases at V and 3 bases at J, leaving 5 bases unmatched. The CDR3 has 15 amino acids. In DNA form, the CDR3 reads TGTGCCAGCAGTAGACAGGGGGTATTCTACAATGAGCAGTTCTTC. Translation gives CASSRQGVFYNEQFF.

This chain connects TRBV28 to TRBJ1-4; maybe TRBD1 (6 bases). Between the trimmed V and J ends, which lost 5 bases and 0 bases, there was a span of 10 bases. The CDR3 is made up of 15 amino acids. Germline V gene sequence: CDR1 MDHEN, CDR2 SYDVKM. The chain's CDR3 is CASSRTVATNEKLFF. CDR3 in DNA: TGTGCCAGCAGTAGGACAGTCGCAACTAATGAAAAACTGTTTTTT. Full variable domain (missing parts from reference TRBV28 and TRBJ1-4): DVKVTQSSRYLVKRTGEKVFLECVQDMDHENMFWYRQDPGLGLRLIYFSYDVKMKEKGDIPEGYSVSREKKERFSLILESASTNQTSMYLCASSRTVATNEKLFFGSGTQLSVL.

This chain connects TRBV28 to TRBJ1-1; D call uncertain. Germline lookup yields CDR1 MDHEN and CDR2 SYDVKM. The CDR3 spans 15 residues. Trimming stripped 6 bases from V and 0 bases from J, with 14 bases between. CDR3 bases: TGTGCCAGCAGCTATATCGGTTTCATGAACACTGAAGCTTTCTTT. Its translation is CASSYIGFMNTEAFF.

V and J are TRBV6-1 and TRBJ1-5; D gene unclear. V was trimmed by 4 bases and J by 6 bases, leaving 22 bases between them. Germline CDR1 is MNHNS and CDR2 is SASEGT. The CDR3 is made up of 17 amino acids. DNA for the CDR3: TGTGCCAGCAGTGCCCCCATGGGAGGGAGGATTGGTCAGCCCCAGCATTTT. Its protein is CASSAPMGGRIGQPQHF.

V gene TRBV6-5 combines with J gene TRBJ2-1; D might be TRBD2 (6 bases). CDR1 is MNHEY, CDR2 SVGAGI, per germline. There are 13 residues in the CDR3. Trimming pared 2 bases from V and 6 bases from J, leaving 8 bases between. The CDR3 loop reads CASSYVGSNEQFF. For the CDR3, the DNA is TGTGCCAGCAGTTACGTCGGGAGCAATGAGCAGTTCTTC.

This rearrangement joins TRBV29-1 to TRBJ2-6; possibly TRBD1 for D (6 bases). V lost 6 bases and J lost 2, with 11 bases in between. The CDR3 consists of 14 residues. Germline V gene sequence: CDR1 SQVTM, CDR2 ANQGSEA. Here the CDR3 DNA reads TGCAGCGTACGCCAGGGGCCTGGGGCCAACGTCCTGACTTTC. Amino acid sequence: CSVRQGPGANVLTF.

The chain employs TRBV14 and TRBJ2-7; tentatively, D is TRBD1 or TRBD2 (5 bases each). The V gene's germline CDR1 is SGHDN and CDR2 FVKESK. V lost 4 bases to trimming and J lost 0 bases, with 13 bases between them. This CDR3 is 15 amino acids long. This chain's CDR3 is CASSPVGGGSYEQYF. The CDR3, as DNA: TGTGCCAGCAGCCCCGTTGGGGGTGGCTCCTACGAGCAGTACTTC.

The V call is TRBV15, the J call TRBJ2-5; TRBD2 is a possible D gene (6 bases). CDR3 size: 18 residues. CDR1 LNHNV and CDR2 YYDKDF come from the germline V gene (reference sequence). Trimming removed 2 bases at V and 5 bases at J, with 24 bases between. CDR3 coding DNA: TGTGCCACCAGCAGAACTCCCCCCATAGCGGCCCTGCCGGAGACCCAGTACTTC. Its translation: CATSRTPPIAALPETQYF. The entire variable domain, with the rest obtained from reference TRBV15 and TRBJ2-5, is as follows: DAMVIQNPRYQVTQFGKPVTLSCSQTLNHNVMYWYQQKSSQAPKLLFHYYDKDFNNEADTPDNFQSRRPNTSFCFLDIRSPGLGDTAMYLCATSRTPPIAALPETQYFGPGTRLLVL.